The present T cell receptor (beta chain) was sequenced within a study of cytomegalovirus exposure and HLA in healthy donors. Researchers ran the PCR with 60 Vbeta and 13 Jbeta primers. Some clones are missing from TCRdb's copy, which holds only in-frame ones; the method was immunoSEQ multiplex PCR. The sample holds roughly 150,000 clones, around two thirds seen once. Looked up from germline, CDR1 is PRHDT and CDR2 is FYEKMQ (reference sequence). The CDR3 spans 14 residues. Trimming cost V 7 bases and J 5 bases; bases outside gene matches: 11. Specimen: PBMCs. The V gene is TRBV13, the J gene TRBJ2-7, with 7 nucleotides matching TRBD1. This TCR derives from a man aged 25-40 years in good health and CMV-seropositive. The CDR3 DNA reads TGTGCCAGCACCACTGGACAGGAGGCCAACGAGCAGTACTTC. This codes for CASTTGQEANEQYF.